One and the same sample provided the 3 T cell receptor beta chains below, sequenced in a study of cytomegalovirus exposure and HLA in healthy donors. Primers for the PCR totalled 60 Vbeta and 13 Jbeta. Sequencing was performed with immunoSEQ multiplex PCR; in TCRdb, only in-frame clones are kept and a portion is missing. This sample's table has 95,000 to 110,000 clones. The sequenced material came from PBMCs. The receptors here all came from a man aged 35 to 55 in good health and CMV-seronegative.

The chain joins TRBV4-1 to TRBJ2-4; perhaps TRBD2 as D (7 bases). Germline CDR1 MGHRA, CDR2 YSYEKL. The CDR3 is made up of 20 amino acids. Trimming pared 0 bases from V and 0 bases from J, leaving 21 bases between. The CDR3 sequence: CASSQEFAGAPREAKNIQYF. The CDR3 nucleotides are TGCGCCAGCAGCCAAGAGTTTGCGGGGGCCCCCCGGGAAGCCAAAAACATTCAGTACTTC.

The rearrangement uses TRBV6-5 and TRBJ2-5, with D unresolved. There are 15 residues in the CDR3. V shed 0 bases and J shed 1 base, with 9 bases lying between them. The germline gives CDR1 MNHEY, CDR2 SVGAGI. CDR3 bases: TGTGCCAGCAGTTACTCGAACAGTCCCCAAGAGACCCAGTACTTC. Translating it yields CASSYSNSPQETQYF.

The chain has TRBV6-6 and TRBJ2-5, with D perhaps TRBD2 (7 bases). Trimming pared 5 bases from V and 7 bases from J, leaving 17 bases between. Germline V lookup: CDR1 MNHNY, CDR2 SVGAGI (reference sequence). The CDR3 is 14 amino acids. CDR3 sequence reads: CASSTQGGGMTQYF. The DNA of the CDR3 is TGTGCCAGCAGTACTCAAGGGGGGGGTATGACCCAGTACTTC.